This TCR beta chain was found in a study of blood T cell repertoires in COVID-19 (dated by TCRdb to the early 2020s). Study-wide context: Samples covering the acute and convalescent phases of COVID-19 were provided by collaborators in the United States, Italy and Spain. The dataset comprised deeply sampled blood TCRbeta repertoires from subjects exposed to, actively infected with, or recovered from COVID-19. The sample metadata nearly always contained a de-identified subject ID, COVID-19 status, age in years and sex. Where available, HLA class I and class II types were taken from metadata supplied by the sample provider and were not determined by assay-based typing. Samples came from the ongoing ImmuneRACE study (first 160 participants) plus 1,254 subjects from 6 global collaborators. The material from the prospective study consisted of cDNA or gDNA derived from T cells, B-cell-depleted T cells, or PBMCs. The repertoires were released in a freely available public database intended as a resource for research on the immune response to SARS-CoV-2.

Between the V and J ends, shortened by 1 base and 10 bases respectively, the junction contains 8 bases. For CDR1 and CDR2, the germline V gene lists SNHLY and FYNNEI. Its CDR3 holds 12 amino acids, cysteine through phenylalanine. Kept here is only the CDR3 DNA, which spans 36 bases and is read in frame from base 1. Whole blood was collected in K2EDTA tubes by collaborating institutions according to the institutions' own protocols. Collaborator samples were shipped for TCRbeta analysis as frozen whole blood, isolated PBMCs, or DNA extracted from either sample type. General findings and caveats noted by the study authors: The quantity of clinical and demographic metadata differed by source and by participant and was supplied without curation.

TCRbeta CDR3 regions were amplified from genomic DNA by means of the immunoSEQ Assay, a bias-controlled multiplex PCR. The published analysis was carried out like this. Within the assay, amplification of reference gene primers was used to estimate how many nucleated cells each sample contained. To quantify the absolute abundance of each unique TCRbeta CDR3 rearrangement, sequence reads were collapsed and filtered. For each sample, productive Simpson clonality was calculated as the square root of Simpson's diversity index over productive rearrangements. TCRdb's version of the immuneACCESS table is confined to in-frame rearrangements and falls short of the full clone set. An unresolved V gene accounts for under half of the shortfall where checked; the remainder is of unknown origin. V and J calls and clone size come straight from that table; D and trimming were deduced from the DNA. The sample records 300,000 to 350,000 clones, around 83% of which are singletons. The ten most abundant clones make up roughly 3% of the sample.

This clone appeared once. Which antigen it targets is not known. No much larger clone exists at a distance of one base, and base qualities are not known. The sequence joins TRBV2 to TRBJ2-1, with the identity of the D gene unclear. The source is a man aged 25 to 40 with active or convalescent COVID-19. The sample consisted of peripheral blood. The DNA sequence is TGTGCCAGCAGTGAAGAACATCACGAGCAGTTCTTC. The translation is CASSEEHHEQFF.